This is a list of T cell receptor beta chains from one sample in a study of T-cell memory formation after mild COVID-19. A single record per CDR3 protein comes from TCRdb applying MiXCR to the 5' RACE reads. Of around 420,000 distinct CDR3 sequences in the sample, approximately 24% are singletons; the top ten hold around 8.1%. What was sequenced was PBMCs or a T cell subset sorted from them (not recorded which). These receptors were collected from an adult woman who had mild COVID-19 (a few samples of this study predate the infection). Cell type and time point are not known. The CDR3 runs from the conserved cysteine through the conserved F or W. Clone size appears in some rows only: once, few, many, or a class for an expanded clone.

abundance | v_gene | CDR3aa
NA | TRBV6-5 | CASSDSTSASSYEQYF
many | TRBV7-9 | CASSETQGVGGETQYF
few | TRBV5-1 | CASSLEWGNEQFF
many | TRBV2 | CASSPRQISNQPQHF
many | TRBV5-1 | CASVRVGGAADEQFF
few | TRBV6-2/TRBV6-3 | CASSPLKEYYGYTF
few | TRBV20-1 | CSARVGLAANTGELFF
many | TRBV7-6 | CASTLLAGVTTDTQYF
NA | TRBV6-5 | CASSRGTLSYEQYF
few | TRBV5-5 | CASSHPTPDINYGYTF
NA | TRBV9 | CASSVTGTAAEEAFF
NA | TRBV5-5 | CASSQGLNNYGYTF
few | TRBV20-1 | CSAPYHGYTF
few | TRBV6-6 | CASRPDRGEADTQYF
few | TRBV7-9 | CASSLIGLGDTEAFF
NA | TRBV11-3 | CASSLGGLAGYTDTQYF
few | TRBV28 | CASATQETQYF
many | TRBV4-1 | CASSQDSSGGRNRYKNIQYF
NA | TRBV3-1 | CASSQMGTEAFF
NA | TRBV4-3 | CASSPGRANQETQYF
many | TRBV12-3/TRBV12-4 | CASSQQREQYF
NA | TRBV12-3/TRBV12-4 | CASSLGNGHKSYTF
few | TRBV7-9 | CASSLNSGETQYF
NA | TRBV12-3/TRBV12-4 | CASGSGRAAHEQFF
few | TRBV5-1 | CASSSAPGQGGSSYGYTF
few | TRBV6-5 | CASIVIRGRGTEAFF
NA | TRBV5-1 | CASSSYRGSDTEAFF
NA | TRBV7-2 | CASSLAETGADTQYF
NA | TRBV12-3/TRBV12-4 | CASSFGWTEGNNEQFF
many | TRBV12-3/TRBV12-4 | CASSSPSNYGYTF
few | TRBV10-3 | CAISTGTAFPPLNTEAFF
NA | TRBV7-3 | CASSSGTGFGEQFF
few | TRBV24-1 | CATSDLTGGTYNEQFF
NA | TRBV19 | CASSVPGPLYNEQFF
NA | TRBV5-1 | CASSRDGGELFF
NA | TRBV6-1 | CASSEWRGGQETQYF
few | TRBV6-5 | CASSYAASYEQYF
few | TRBV7-3 | CASSLTPGLAGGGEQFF
NA | TRBV5-1 | CASSPLAVNTGELFF
few | TRBV29-1 | CSVEVPRRAGTEAFF
few | TRBV6-5 | CASRWGGAGNIQYF
many | TRBV19 | CASSIGKGMRPYSNQPQHF
NA | TRBV2 | CASSGLGGPAGELFF
once | TRBV6-6 | CASSYGGRGEAETQYF
NA | TRBV2 | CASSLQIDTGVPNYGYTF
NA | TRBV20-1 | CSASEPLSGNTIYF
NA | TRBV5-4 | CASSLIDGNYGYTF
NA | TRBV5-6 | CASSLGRWNEKLFF